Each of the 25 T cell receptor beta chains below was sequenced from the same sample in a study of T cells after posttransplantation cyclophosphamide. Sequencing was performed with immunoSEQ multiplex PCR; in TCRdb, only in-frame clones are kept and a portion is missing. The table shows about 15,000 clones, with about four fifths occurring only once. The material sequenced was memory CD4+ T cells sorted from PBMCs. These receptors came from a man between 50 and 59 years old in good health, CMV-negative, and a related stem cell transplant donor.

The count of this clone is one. This chain's CDR3 is CASSLFGDIGNTIYF. The CDR3 DNA reads as TGTGCCAGCAGCTTATTTGGGGACATTGGAAACACCATATATTTT. The chain uses TRBV7-2 and TRBJ1-3, with a tentative D call TRBD1 (6 bases). The CDR3 is 15 amino acids. Germline lookup yields CDR1 SGHTA and CDR2 FQGNSA. The V end lost 2 bases, the J end lost 3 bases, and 11 bases lay between the germline ends.

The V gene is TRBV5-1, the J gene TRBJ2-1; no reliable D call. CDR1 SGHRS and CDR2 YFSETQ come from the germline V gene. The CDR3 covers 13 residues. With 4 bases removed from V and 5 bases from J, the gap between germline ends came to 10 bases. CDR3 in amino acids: CASSTQQNNEQFF. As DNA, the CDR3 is TGCGCCAGCAGCACCCAACAGAACAATGAGCAGTTCTTC. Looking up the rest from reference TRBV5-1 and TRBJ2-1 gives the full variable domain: KAGVTQTPRYLIKTRGQQVTLSCSPISGHRSVSWYQQTPGQGLQFLFEYFSETQRNKGNFPGRFSGRQFSNSRSEMNVSTLELGDSALYLCASSTQQNNEQFFGPGTRLTVL.

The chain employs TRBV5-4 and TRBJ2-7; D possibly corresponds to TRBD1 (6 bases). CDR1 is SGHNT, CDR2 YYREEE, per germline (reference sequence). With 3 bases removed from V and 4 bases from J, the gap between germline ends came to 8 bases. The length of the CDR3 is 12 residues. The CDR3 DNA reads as TGTGCCAGCAGCTATACAGGGTACGAGCAGTACTTC. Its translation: CASSYTGYEQYF.

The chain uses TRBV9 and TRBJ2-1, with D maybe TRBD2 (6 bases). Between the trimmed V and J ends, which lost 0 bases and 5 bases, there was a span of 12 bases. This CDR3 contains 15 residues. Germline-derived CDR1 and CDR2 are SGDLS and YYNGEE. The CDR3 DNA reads TGTGCCAGCAGCGTAGGGAGGGTTAGGGACAATGAGCAGTTCTTC. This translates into CASSVGRVRDNEQFF.

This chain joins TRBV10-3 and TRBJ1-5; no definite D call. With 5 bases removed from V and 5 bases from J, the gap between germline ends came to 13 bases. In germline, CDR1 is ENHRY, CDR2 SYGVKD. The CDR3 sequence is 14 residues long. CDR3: CAISKEGRDQPQHF. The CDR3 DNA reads TGTGCCATCAGTAAGGAGGGTAGGGATCAGCCCCAGCATTTT.

Written as DNA, the CDR3 is TGCGCCAGCAGCCAAGATGGATTAGCTCAAGCTAGCACAGATACGCAGTATTTT. Protein: CASSQDGLAQASTDTQYF. The rearrangement joins TRBV4-1 to TRBJ2-3; no clear D gene. Trimming took 0 bases from V and 0 from J, leaving 16 bases between them. There are 18 residues in the CDR3. Germline V lookup: CDR1 MGHRA, CDR2 YSYEKL.

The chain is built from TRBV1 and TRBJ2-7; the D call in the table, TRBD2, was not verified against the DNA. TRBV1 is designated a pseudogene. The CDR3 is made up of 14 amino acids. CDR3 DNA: TGCACCAGCAGCCTCCTGGGAGGGGAGAGCGAGCAGTACTTC. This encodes CTSSLLGGESEQYF.

CDR3 nucleotide sequence: TGTGCCAGCAGCTTAGCCAGGGCTTGGGGCACTGAAGCTTTCTTT. Translated: CASSLARAWGTEAFF. The J gene is TRBJ1-1, the V gene TRBV11-1, with D possibly being TRBD1 (5 bases). Trimming took 0 bases from V and 4 from J, leaving 12 bases between them. The germline CDR1 and CDR2 sequences are SGHAT and FQDESV (reference sequence). This CDR3 spans 15 amino acids.

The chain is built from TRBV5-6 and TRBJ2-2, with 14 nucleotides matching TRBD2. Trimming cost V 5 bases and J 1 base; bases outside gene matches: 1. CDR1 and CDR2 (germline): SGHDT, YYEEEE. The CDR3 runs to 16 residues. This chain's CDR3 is CASRGLAGENTGELFF. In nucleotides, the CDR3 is TGTGCCAGCAGGGGACTAGCGGGGGAGAACACCGGGGAGCTGTTTTTT.

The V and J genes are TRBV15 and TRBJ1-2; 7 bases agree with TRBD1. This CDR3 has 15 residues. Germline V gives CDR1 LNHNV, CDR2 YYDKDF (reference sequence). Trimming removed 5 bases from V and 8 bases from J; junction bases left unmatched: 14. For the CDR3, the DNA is TGTGCCACCAGCTCAAGGACAGGAGCCCCTATGGGCTACACCTTC. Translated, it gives CATSSRTGAPMGYTF.

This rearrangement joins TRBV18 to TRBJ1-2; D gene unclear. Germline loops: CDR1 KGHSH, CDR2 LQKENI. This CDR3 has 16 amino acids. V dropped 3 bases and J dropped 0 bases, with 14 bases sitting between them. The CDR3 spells CASSPWRARANYGYTF. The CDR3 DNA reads TGTGCCAGCTCACCCTGGAGGGCGAGAGCTAACTATGGCTACACCTTC.

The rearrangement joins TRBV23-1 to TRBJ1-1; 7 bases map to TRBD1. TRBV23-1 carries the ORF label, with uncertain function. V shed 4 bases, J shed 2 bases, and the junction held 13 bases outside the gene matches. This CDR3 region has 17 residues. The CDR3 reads CASSPQQVRQGNTEAFF. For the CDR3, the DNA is TGCGCCAGCAGTCCCCAGCAGGTGAGACAGGGAAACACTGAAGCTTTCTTT.

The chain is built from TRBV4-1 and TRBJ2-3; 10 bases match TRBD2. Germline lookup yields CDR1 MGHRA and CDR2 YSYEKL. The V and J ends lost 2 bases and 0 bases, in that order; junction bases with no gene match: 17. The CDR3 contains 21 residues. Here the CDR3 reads CASSQFKLAGLLTTSTDTQYF. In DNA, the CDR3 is TGCGCCAGCAGCCAATTTAAACTAGCGGGACTCCTAACAACTAGCACAGATACGCAGTATTTT.

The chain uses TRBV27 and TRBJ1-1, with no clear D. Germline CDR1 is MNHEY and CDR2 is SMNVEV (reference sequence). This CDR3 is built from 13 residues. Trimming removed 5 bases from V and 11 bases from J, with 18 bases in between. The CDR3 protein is CASSQVGGLPAFF. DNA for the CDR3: TGTGCCAGCAGTCAGGTGGGAGGCCTTCCGGCTTTCTTT.

The CDR3 DNA reads as TGTGCCAGCAGGAGCGGGGGGGGGAACTATGGCTACACCTTC. Its translation is CASRSGGGNYGYTF. The chain joins TRBV27 to TRBJ1-2; weak D call: TRBD1 (5 bases). The V gene lost 6 bases and the J gene lost 2 bases, with 13 bases spanning the gap. This CDR3 contains 14 residues. Germline CDR1 reads MNHEY; CDR2 reads SMNVEV (reference sequence).

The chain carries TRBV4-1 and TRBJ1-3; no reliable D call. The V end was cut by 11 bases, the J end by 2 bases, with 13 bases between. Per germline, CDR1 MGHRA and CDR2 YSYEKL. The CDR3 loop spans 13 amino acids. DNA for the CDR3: TGCGCCGCGGCCCCCAAGCCTGGAAACACCATATATTTT. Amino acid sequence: CAAAPKPGNTIYF.

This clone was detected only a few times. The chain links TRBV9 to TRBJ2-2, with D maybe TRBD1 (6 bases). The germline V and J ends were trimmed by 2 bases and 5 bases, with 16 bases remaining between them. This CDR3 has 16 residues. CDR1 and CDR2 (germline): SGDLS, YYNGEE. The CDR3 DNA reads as TGTGCCAGCAGCGTTTTTGGGGGCGTGGGAACCGGGGAGCTGTTTTTT. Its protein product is CASSVFGGVGTGELFF.

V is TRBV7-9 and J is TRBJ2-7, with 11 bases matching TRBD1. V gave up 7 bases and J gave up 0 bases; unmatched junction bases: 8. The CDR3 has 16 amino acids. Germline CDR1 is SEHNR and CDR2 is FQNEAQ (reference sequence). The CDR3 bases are TGTGCCAGCAAGAGGACAGGGGGCGAAAGCTCCTACGAGCAGTACTTC. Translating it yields CASKRTGGESSYEQYF.

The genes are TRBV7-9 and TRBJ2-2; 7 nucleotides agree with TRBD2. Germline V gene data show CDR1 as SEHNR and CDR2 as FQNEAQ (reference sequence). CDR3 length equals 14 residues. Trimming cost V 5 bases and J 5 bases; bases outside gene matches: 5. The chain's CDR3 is CASSQLASTGELFF. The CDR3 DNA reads TGTGCCAGCAGCCAACTAGCGTCGACCGGGGAGCTGTTTTTT.

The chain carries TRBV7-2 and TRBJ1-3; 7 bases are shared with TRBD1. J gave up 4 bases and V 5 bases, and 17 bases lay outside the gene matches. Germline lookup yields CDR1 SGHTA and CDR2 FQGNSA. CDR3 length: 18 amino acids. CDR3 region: CASSGSTGSLIIGNTIYF. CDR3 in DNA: TGTGCCAGCAGCGGGTCGACAGGGTCTCTAATTATAGGAAACACCATATATTTT.

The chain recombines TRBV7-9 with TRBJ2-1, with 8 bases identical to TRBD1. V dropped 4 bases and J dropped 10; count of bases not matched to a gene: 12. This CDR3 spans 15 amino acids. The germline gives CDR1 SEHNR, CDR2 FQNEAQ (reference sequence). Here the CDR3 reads CASSSSPGQGEEQFF. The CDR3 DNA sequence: TGTGCCAGCAGCTCTAGTCCCGGACAGGGAGAAGAGCAGTTCTTC. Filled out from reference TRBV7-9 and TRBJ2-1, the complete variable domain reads DTGVSQNPRHKITKRGQNVTFRCDPISEHNRLYWYRQTLGQGPEFLTYFQNEAQLEKSRLLSDRFSAERPKGSFSTLEIQRTEQGDSAMYLCASSSSPGQGEEQFFGPGTRLTVL.

CDR3 in amino acids: CASSSPETGLNTIYF. The CDR3 nucleotides read TGTGCCAGCAGCTCTCCCGAGACAGGACTAAACACCATATATTTT. The V gene is TRBV2, the J gene TRBJ1-3; D may be TRBD1 (6 bases). V lost 6 bases and J 6 bases, leaving 18 bases between the germline ends. Germline CDR1 reads SNHLY; CDR2 reads FYNNEI. The CDR3 has 15 residues.

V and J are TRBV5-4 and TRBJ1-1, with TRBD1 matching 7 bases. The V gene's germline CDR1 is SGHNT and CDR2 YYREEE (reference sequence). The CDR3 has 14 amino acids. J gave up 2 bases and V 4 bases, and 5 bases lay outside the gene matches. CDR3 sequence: CASSMDRRNTEAFF. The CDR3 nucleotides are TGTGCCAGCAGCATGGACAGGAGAAACACTGAAGCTTTCTTT.

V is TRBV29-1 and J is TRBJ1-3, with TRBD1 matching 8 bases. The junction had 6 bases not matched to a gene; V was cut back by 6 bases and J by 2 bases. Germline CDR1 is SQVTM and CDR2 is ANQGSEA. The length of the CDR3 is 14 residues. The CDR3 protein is CSVDRDQAGNTIYF. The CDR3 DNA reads TGCAGCGTGGACAGGGATCAAGCTGGAAACACCATATATTTT.

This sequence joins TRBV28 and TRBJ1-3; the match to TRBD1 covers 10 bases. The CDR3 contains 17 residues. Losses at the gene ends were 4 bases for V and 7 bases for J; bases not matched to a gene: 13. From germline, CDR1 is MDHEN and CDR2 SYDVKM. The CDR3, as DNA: TGTGCCAGCAGTTCCGACGGACAGGGGGGCTTTTTGAACACCATATATTTT. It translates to CASSSDGQGGFLNTIYF.